A single sample gave rise to the 21 T cell receptor beta chains below, sequenced in a study of HIV-infected children after antiretroviral therapy interruption. The treatment here: PENTA 11 planned treatment interruption arm or continuous ART arm. The TCR library was built from RNA with a 3' RACE protocol and unique molecular identifiers. TCRdb redid the calling of the 3' RACE reads with MiXCR, one entry per CDR3 protein. This table has around 15,000 distinct CDR3 sequences, 3% to 3.5% appearing once. The sample was CD45RA+ CD4+ T cells from PBMCs, taken from a donor given antiretroviral therapy, either interrupted or continuous. The subset: naive CD4+ CD45RA+ CD45RO- T cells. The receptors were sampled from a child between 2 and 17 years old with HIV.

This clonotype appeared many times. CDR3 in amino acids: CASSLAHRGATDTQYF. The CDR3 coding sequence is TGTGCCAGCAGCTTAGCCCACAGGGGGGCCACAGATACGCAGTATTTT. The chain recombines TRBV11-3 with TRBJ2-3; 8 bases line up with TRBD1. J gave up 2 bases and V 1 base, and 5 bases lay outside the gene matches. Per the germline V gene, CDR1 is SGHNT and CDR2 is YENEEA. The CDR3 sequence is 16 residues long. Drawing the rest from reference TRBV11-3 and TRBJ2-3, the complete variable domain is EAGVVQSPRYKIIEKKQPVAFWCNPISGHNTLYWYLQNLGQGPELLIRYENEEAVDDSQLPKDRFSAERLKGVDSTLKIQPAELGDSAVYLCASSLAHRGATDTQYFGPGTRLTVL.

This clonotype was seen many times. The chain combines TRBV12-3 or TRBV12-4 with TRBJ1-4, with 9 bases matching TRBD1. The CDR3 runs 14 residues. The V and J ends lost 7 bases and 7 bases, in that order; junction bases with no gene match: 7. CDR3 sequence reads: CASTAGQGPEKLFF. CDR3 in DNA: TGTGCCAGCACCGCAGGACAGGGGCCTGAAAAACTGTTTTTT.

On this clonotype itself: A much larger clone lies a single base off, so this may be a read error. The V call is TRBV10-3, the J call TRBJ2-6, with D uncertain. The CDR3 contains 14 residues. Germline-derived CDR1 and CDR2 are ENHRY and SYGVKD. The CDR3 region has the DNA TGTACCATCAGTGAAGGGTCCGGGGCCAACGTCCTGACTTTC. Its translation is CTISEGSGANVLTF.

Within the sample, this clonotype is medium-sized. The chain links TRBV7-9 to TRBJ1-4; D not resolved. The CDR3 consists of 12 residues. V lost 10 bases to trimming and J lost 0 bases, with 6 bases between them. Germline values: CDR1 SEHNR, CDR2 FQNEAQ (reference sequence). The CDR3 reads CATAATNEKLFF. Here the CDR3 DNA reads TGTGCCACGGCTGCAACTAATGAAAAACTGTTTTTT.

This clonotype has a count of ten or more. The V and J genes are TRBV6-6 and TRBJ1-2; 9 bases agree with TRBD1. Germline assignment: CDR1 MNHNY and CDR2 SVGAGI (reference sequence). V shed 0 bases, J shed 5 bases, and the junction held 4 bases outside the gene matches. This CDR3 is built from 15 residues. The CDR3 sequence is CASSYSGTGMYGYTF. The CDR3 DNA follows: TGTGCCAGCAGTTACTCCGGGACAGGGATGTATGGCTACACCTTC.

Many counts were recorded for this clonotype. This chain links TRBV6-6 with TRBJ2-4, with TRBD2 identical over 8 bases. V trimming: 4 bases; J trimming: 5 bases; junction bases outside the gene matches: 7. Looked up from germline, CDR1 is MNHNY and CDR2 is SVGAGI (reference sequence). This CDR3 is 15 amino acids long. CDR3: CASSSSGGVENIQYF. CDR3 DNA: TGTGCCAGCAGTTCCAGCGGGGGCGTCGAAAACATTCAGTACTTC.

This clonotype was seen at least ten times. The V call is TRBV3-1, the J call TRBJ2-7; no firm D call. V was clipped by 0 bases and J by 6 bases, with 3 bases between them. The CDR3 has 11 amino acids. CDR1 and CDR2 (germline): LGHDT, YNNKEL (reference sequence). CDR3 nucleotides: TGTGCCAGCAGCCAAGAAGGCGAGCAGTACTTC. Amino acids: CASSQEGEQYF.

This clonotype was seen repeatedly, ten times or more. The J gene is TRBJ1-5, the V gene TRBV27, with D tentatively TRBD1 (5 bases). The CDR3 extends over 11 amino acids. V was cut by 10 bases and J by 16 bases, with 20 bases left in between. In germline, CDR1 is MNHEY, CDR2 SMNVEV (reference sequence). The CDR3 protein is CAKRSRQGAHF. The CDR3 DNA reads TGTGCCAAAAGATCGAGGCAGGGCGCTCATTTT.

This clonotype occurred many times. This rearrangement joins TRBV29-1 to TRBJ2-5, with D uncertain. Germline CDR1 and CDR2: SQVTM and ANQGSEA. The length of the CDR3 is 12 residues. V lost 7 bases to trimming and J lost 8 bases, with 17 bases between them. CDR3 sequence: CSARTAEETQYF. The CDR3, as DNA: TGCAGCGCTCGGACGGCCGAGGAAACCCAGTACTTC.

This clonotype has ten or more counts. The chain carries TRBV6-6 and TRBJ1-1; D gene uncertain. Germline assignment: CDR1 MNHNY and CDR2 SVGAGI (reference sequence). The V gene lost 4 bases and the J gene lost 7 bases, with 7 bases spanning the gap. This CDR3 has 11 residues. The CDR3 sequence: CASSFQYEAFF. The CDR3 DNA is TGTGCCAGCAGTTTTCAGTATGAAGCTTTCTTT.

This clonotype has ten or more counts. The rearrangement links TRBV2 to TRBJ1-5; D is unclear. The CDR3 runs to 14 residues. Trimming left V 6 bases short and J 5 bases short, with 14 bases between. Germline V gene data show CDR1 as SNHLY and CDR2 as FYNNEI. The CDR3 nucleotides are TGTGCCAGCAGGGAGCTTTCAAGCTATCAGCCCCAGCATTTT. It is translated as CASRELSSYQPQHF.

This clonotype was recorded at least ten times. The J gene is TRBJ1-4, the V gene TRBV27, with 7 bases that match TRBD1. Germline assignment: CDR1 MNHEY and CDR2 SMNVEV (reference sequence). The CDR3 has 17 amino acids. V dropped 6 bases and J dropped 5; count of bases not matched to a gene: 15. DNA of the CDR3: TGTGCCAGCAGGGCGACAGGGCATGGTTGGGCGAATGAAAAACTGTTTTTT. Its translation: CASRATGHGWANEKLFF.

By proportion, this clonotype is medium-sized. The V gene is TRBV20-1, the J gene TRBJ2-1; no reliable D call. CDR3 length: 15 amino acids. CDR1 is DFQATT, CDR2 SNEGSKA, per germline (reference sequence). Trimming pared 3 bases from V and 1 base from J, leaving 13 bases between. The CDR3, as DNA: TGCAGTGCTAGCCTACCAATGGGGTCCTACAATGAGCAGTTCTTC. This translates into CSASLPMGSYNEQFF.

This clonotype was seen repeatedly, ten times or more. The chain uses TRBV12-3 or TRBV12-4 and TRBJ2-2, with a possible D match to TRBD1 (5 bases). V was shortened by 5 bases and J by 4 bases, with 8 bases between the two germline ends. The CDR3 spans 13 residues. As DNA, the CDR3 is TGTGCCAGCAGTCCTGACAGCACCGGGGAGCTGTTTTTT. Residues: CASSPDSTGELFF.

Ten or more counts support this clonotype. The CDR3 sequence: CASSARQGGTGELFF. CDR3 coding DNA: TGTGCCAGCAGCGCTCGACAGGGTGGCACCGGGGAGCTGTTTTTT. The genes are TRBV3-1 and TRBJ2-2; TRBD1 matches 7 bases. Germline trimming cut 5 bases from V and 4 bases from J; bases unmatched to any gene: 7. This CDR3 region has 15 residues. Germline loops: CDR1 LGHDT, CDR2 YNNKEL (reference sequence).

By its share, this clonotype is medium-sized. The gene calls are TRBV6-1 and TRBJ1-1; D call uncertain. Germline V CDR1 and CDR2: MNHNS, SASEGT. Trimming took 7 bases from V and 1 from J, leaving 10 bases between them. CDR3 length: 13 residues. CDR3 DNA: TGTGCCAGCACCGCTTTTAGGAACACTGAAGCTTTCTTT. This encodes CASTAFRNTEAFF.

This clonotype was seen repeatedly, ten times or more. The chain recombines TRBV20-1 with TRBJ2-7; TRBD1 or TRBD2 may be the D gene (6 bases each). V lost 1 base to trimming and J lost 5 bases, with 12 bases between them. The CDR3 is made up of 13 amino acids. Germline CDR1 reads DFQATT; CDR2 reads SNEGSKA (reference sequence). In DNA, the CDR3 is TGCAGTGCTAGAGTACGGGGGCCTCACGAGCAGTACTTC. As protein: CSARVRGPHEQYF.

The sample holds many counts of this clonotype. The chain carries TRBV6-5 and TRBJ2-1; TRBD2 is a possible D gene (6 bases). V lost 8 bases to trimming and J lost 4 bases, with 18 bases between them. Germline CDR1 reads MNHEY; CDR2 reads SVGAGI. The CDR3 runs to 15 residues. In nucleotides, the CDR3 is TGTGCCAGCGGTTTAGCGGTAGTCGGGTACAATGAGCAGTTCTTC. Encoded protein: CASGLAVVGYNEQFF.

This clonotype was seen ten or more times. One end of the junction varies from germline; a read error may be responsible. V is TRBV12-3 or TRBV12-4 and J is TRBJ2-4; perhaps D is TRBD1 or TRBD2 (5 bases each). The CDR3 consists of 15 residues. The CDR3 region is CASSSHWDGQNTLYF. DNA for the CDR3: TGTGCAAGCAGCTCTCACTGGGACGGTCAAAACACCTTGTACTTT.

This clonotype is medium-sized within its sample. V and J are TRBV27 and TRBJ2-1; D ambiguous. This CDR3 has 15 residues. Germline V gene lookup returns CDR1 MNHEY and CDR2 SMNVEV (reference sequence). V lost 7 bases, J lost 6 bases, and 19 bases lay in between. The CDR3 DNA sequence: TGTGCCAGCAATTCCGGTAATGGACCCATCAATGAGCAGTTCTTC. This sequence encodes CASNSGNGPINEQFF.

This clonotype was detected ten times or more. The V call is TRBV7-2, the J call TRBJ1-2; D might be TRBD1 (6 bases). Germline V gene sequence: CDR1 SGHTA, CDR2 FQGNSA. Trimming took off 10 bases at V and 2 bases at J, with 17 bases between the two ends. There are 14 residues in the CDR3. Here the CDR3 DNA reads TGTGCCATCCCGACCAGGGGAGCGAACTATGGCTACACCTTC. This codes for CAIPTRGANYGYTF.